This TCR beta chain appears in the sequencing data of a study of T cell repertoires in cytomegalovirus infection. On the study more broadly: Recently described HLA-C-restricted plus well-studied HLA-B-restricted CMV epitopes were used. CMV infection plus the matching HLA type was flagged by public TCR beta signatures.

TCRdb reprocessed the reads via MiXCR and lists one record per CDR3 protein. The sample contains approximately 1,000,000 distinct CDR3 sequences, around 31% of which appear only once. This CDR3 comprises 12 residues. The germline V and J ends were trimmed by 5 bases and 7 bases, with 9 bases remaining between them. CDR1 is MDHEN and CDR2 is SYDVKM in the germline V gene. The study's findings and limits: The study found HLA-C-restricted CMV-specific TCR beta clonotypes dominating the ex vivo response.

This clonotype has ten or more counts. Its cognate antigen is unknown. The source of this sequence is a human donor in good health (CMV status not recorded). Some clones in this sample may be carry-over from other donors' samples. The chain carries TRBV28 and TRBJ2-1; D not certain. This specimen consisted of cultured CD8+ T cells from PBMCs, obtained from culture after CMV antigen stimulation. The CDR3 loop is CASSGGVNEQFF. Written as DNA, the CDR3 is TGTGCCAGCAGTGGCGGCGTAAATGAGCAGTTCTTC.